The 29 T cell receptor beta chains in this list originate from one sample, sequenced in a study of T-cell reconstitution after alpha-beta-depleted transplantation in children. Unique molecular identifiers were incorporated into the prepared TCRbeta library. TCRdb reprocessed the PCR reads via MiXCR and lists one record per CDR3 protein. The sample holds hundreds of thousands of distinct CDR3 sequences, approximately 16% seen once. Sequencing used PBMCs from the stem cell graft donor, obtained from the stem cell graft. The source is a human donor who donated a stem cell graft to a child with acute myeloid leukemia.

V is TRBV29-1 and J is TRBJ2-3; 10 positions agree with TRBD1. This CDR3 is built from 14 residues. The J segment lost 9 bases and the V segment lost 2 bases, leaving 8 bases of the junction unmatched. Germline V CDR1 and CDR2: SQVTM, ANQGSEA. CDR3 loop: CSVETNRDRGTQYF. In DNA form, the CDR3 reads TGCAGCGTTGAAACCAACCGGGACAGGGGAACGCAGTATTTT.

This chain connects TRBV18 to TRBJ2-7; no definite D call. Germline V gene data show CDR1 as KGHSH and CDR2 as LQKENI. The CDR3 sequence is 12 residues long. Deletions cut 2 bases from V and 5 bases from J, with 7 bases between. Here the CDR3 DNA reads TGTGCCAGCTCACCAGGAGCAGACGAGCAGTACTTC. Translated, it gives CASSPGADEQYF.

The table lists this clonotype with many counts. The V and J genes are TRBV29-1 and TRBJ2-7; a possible D gene is TRBD1 (5 bases). Per germline, CDR1 SQVTM and CDR2 ANQGSEA. V lost 6 bases, J lost 6 bases, and 15 bases lay in between. This CDR3 comprises 12 residues. CDR3 nucleotides: TGCAGCGTCCGTCCGACAGCCTCCGAGCAGTACTTC. Translating it yields CSVRPTASEQYF.

There are many counts of this clonotype. The chain uses TRBV20-1 and TRBJ1-2; the match to TRBD1 covers 9 bases. The CDR3 is made up of 14 amino acids. CDR1 is DFQATT and CDR2 is SNEGSKA in the germline V gene (reference sequence). V lost 1 base, J lost 3 bases, and 3 bases stayed unmatched. The CDR3, as DNA: TGCAGTGCTAGAGGGGGACAGGGAGACTATGGCTACACCTTC. It codes for CSARGGQGDYGYTF.

In this sample, this clonotype turned up a few times. CDR3 loop: CASSQAPRPGQETQYF. As DNA, the CDR3 is TGTGCCAGCAGCCAAGCTCCTAGGCCTGGGCAGGAGACCCAGTACTTC. This chain links TRBV4-2 with TRBJ2-5; unclear D gene. The CDR3 extends over 16 amino acids. The V gene lost 1 base and the J gene lost 5 bases, with 17 bases spanning the gap. Germline assignment: CDR1 LGHNA and CDR2 YNFKEQ.

At least ten counts were recorded for this clonotype. The chain uses TRBV20-1 and TRBJ2-1; TRBD1 agrees at 10 bases. CDR1 and CDR2 (germline): DFQATT, SNEGSKA (reference sequence). V lost 3 bases and J lost 7; bases outside the gene matches: 6. The CDR3 is 14 amino acids. The DNA for the CDR3 is TGCAGTGCTAGTCGCGACAGGGGGCGAAATGAGCAGTTCTTC. Amino acid sequence: CSASRDRGRNEQFF.

This clonotype was detected ten times or more. This chain connects TRBV21-1 to TRBJ2-2; the D call in the table, TRBD2, was not verified against the DNA. TRBV21-1 is reported as a pseudogene. CDR3 length: 18 residues. The CDR3 spells CASSRPPSGGANTGELFF. The CDR3 DNA reads TGTGCCAGCAGCAGGCCTCCTAGCGGGGGCGCGAACACCGGGGAGCTGTTTTTT.

This clonotype was seen ten or more times. CDR3 amino acids: CSVVSGRQPQHF. CDR3 nucleotide sequence: TGCAGCGTTGTGTCAGGGAGGCAGCCCCAGCATTTT. The chain links TRBV29-1 to TRBJ1-5, with D perhaps matching TRBD1 (5 bases). Trimming cost V 4 bases and J 7 bases, with 11 bases left between them. Germline loops: CDR1 SQVTM, CDR2 ANQGSEA. CDR3 size: 12 residues.

The chain joins TRBV12-3 or TRBV12-4 to TRBJ1-6; 7 nucleotides align to TRBD1. The V gene end was trimmed by 4 bases and the J gene end by 5 bases; junction bases not matched to a gene: 5. This CDR3 is built from 15 residues. The CDR3 region is CASSWDSNNNSPLHF. CDR3 DNA sequence: TGTGCCAGCAGTTGGGACAGCAACAATAATTCACCCCTCCACTTT.

This clonotype has ten or more counts. The V gene is TRBV5-5, the J gene TRBJ1-1; no definite D call. Trimming cost V 9 bases and J 3 bases, with 15 bases left between them. CDR1 and CDR2 from the germline V gene are SGHKS and YYEKEE (reference sequence). The CDR3 consists of 13 residues. This chain's CDR3 is CATNMELHTEAFF. As DNA, the CDR3 is TGTGCCACCAACATGGAGCTTCACACTGAAGCTTTCTTT.

This clonotype was recorded at least ten times. The rearrangement uses TRBV29-1 and TRBJ2-1; 11 bases are a match to TRBD2. J gave up 9 bases and V 6 bases, and 7 bases lay outside the gene matches. Germline V CDR1 and CDR2: SQVTM, ANQGSEA. The CDR3 has 13 residues. CDR3 coding DNA: TGCAGCGTCCTAGCGGGGGGAAACGGTGAGCAGTTCTTC. This gives the protein CSVLAGGNGEQFF.

This clonotype was counted many times. The rearrangement uses TRBV20-1 and TRBJ2-1; 8 nucleotides align to TRBD1. Trimming at V came to 5 bases and at J to 7 bases, leaving 13 bases not matched to a gene. CDR1 and CDR2 from the germline V gene are DFQATT and SNEGSKA (reference sequence). The CDR3 loop spans 15 amino acids. The CDR3 DNA sequence: TGCAGTGCTCTAGCGCGCGACAGGGGCTCAAATGAGCAGTTCTTC. Protein sequence: CSALARDRGSNEQFF.

This clonotype showed up many times. This chain uses TRBV6-5 with TRBJ2-1, with a tentative D call TRBD1 (5 bases). The CDR3 is 15 residues long. V lost 6 bases and J 7 bases, leaving 19 bases between the germline ends. Germline CDR1 and CDR2: MNHEY and SVGAGI. The CDR3 DNA reads as TGTGCCAGCAGCCCGGACATCAACATCGTAAATGAGCAGTTCTTC. Residues: CASSPDINIVNEQFF.

This clonotype was counted at least ten times. This chain links TRBV29-1 with TRBJ2-1, with D possibly matching TRBD2 (6 bases). CDR3 length: 15 amino acids. The V and J ends lost 5 bases and 2 bases respectively, with 16 bases between them. Germline CDR1 and CDR2: SQVTM and ANQGSEA. The CDR3 is CSVLGEGGPYNEQFF. DNA for the CDR3: TGCAGCGTTCTCGGAGAGGGAGGCCCCTACAATGAGCAGTTCTTC.

This clonotype was detected ten times or more. This chain links TRBV24-1 with TRBJ2-1; no clear D. Looked up from germline, CDR1 is KGHDR and CDR2 is SFDVKD. Trimming took 6 bases from V and 8 from J, leaving 4 bases between them. The CDR3 has 10 residues. The DNA for the CDR3 is TGTGCCACCAGTTCCTATGAGCAGTTCTTC. Translation: CATSSYEQFF.

A single count supports this clonotype. This may come from a read error, since a much larger clone is one base off. This chain connects TRBV11-1 to TRBJ1-1; 7 bases line up with TRBD1. In germline, CDR1 is SGHAT, CDR2 FQDESV (reference sequence). Germline trimming cut 1 base from V and 1 base from J; bases unmatched to any gene: 15. The CDR3 extends over 19 amino acids. CDR3: CASSLGLVGQLRQNTEAFF. The CDR3 coding sequence is TGTGCCAGCAGCTTAGGGCTCGTGGGACAGTTGAGACAGAACACTGAAGCTTTCTTT.

This clonotype has a count of ten or more. V gene TRBV24-1 combines with J gene TRBJ1-5; a weak D match, TRBD1 (5 bases). The CDR3 has 14 residues. The germline V and J ends were trimmed by 10 bases and 5 bases, with 17 bases remaining between them. Germline values: CDR1 KGHDR, CDR2 SFDVKD. DNA of the CDR3: TGTGCCACTCAATCCTCGACAGCACATCAGCCCCAGCATTTT. It encodes CATQSSTAHQPQHF.

In this sample, this clonotype turned up many times. V usage is TRBV10-3 and J usage is TRBJ1-2; D uncertain. Trimming removed 3 bases at V and 7 bases at J, with 6 bases between. The germline V gene has CDR1 ENHRY and CDR2 SYGVKD. This CDR3 region has 11 residues. The DNA of the CDR3 is TGTGCCATCAGTGAAGGAGGTGGCTACACCTTC. Residues: CAISEGGGYTF.

This chain links TRBV7-2 with TRBJ1-5, with D unresolved. Trimming shortened V by 5 bases and J by 2 bases, and 7 bases separated the two germline ends. Germline V lookup: CDR1 SGHTA, CDR2 FQGNSA. CDR3 length: 13 residues. DNA of the CDR3: TGTGCCAGCAGCCAGTTCGGCAATCAGCCCCAGCATTTT. Translated, it gives CASSQFGNQPQHF.

This clonotype has ten or more counts. The rearrangement links TRBV5-5 to TRBJ2-3; D gene uncertain. The CDR3 spans 11 residues. Looked up from germline, CDR1 is SGHKS and CDR2 is YYEKEE (reference sequence). Between the trimmed V and J ends, which lost 5 bases and 6 bases, there was a span of 7 bases. CDR3 region: CASRVEDTQYF. In DNA, the CDR3 is TGTGCCAGCAGGGTGGAGGATACGCAGTATTTT.

A remark on this clonotype: Just one base apart from a much larger clone, this may be a read error. The gene calls are TRBV20-1 and TRBJ2-1; D possibly corresponds to TRBD2 (6 bases). Trimming cost V 3 bases and J 9 bases, with 18 bases left between them. Germline V gene data show CDR1 as DFQATT and CDR2 as SNEGSKA (reference sequence). The CDR3 is made up of 14 amino acids. CDR3 in amino acids: CSASQGGAAIEQFF. The DNA for the CDR3 is TGCAGTGCTAGTCAGGGCGGGGCGGCCATTGAGCAGTTCTTC.

The rearrangement joins TRBV30 to TRBJ1-2, with no clear D. The V end was cut by 5 bases, the J end by 6 bases, with 10 bases between. The CDR3 runs to 11 residues. Germline V gene data show CDR1 as GTSNPN and CDR2 as SVGIG (reference sequence). The CDR3 nucleotides read TGTGCCTGGGGTGAAGCCCATGGCTACACCTTC. Encoded protein: CAWGEAHGYTF.

The chain joins TRBV2 to TRBJ2-7; tentative D call: TRBD2 (6 bases). The CDR3 loop spans 14 amino acids. The V gene's germline CDR1 is SNHLY and CDR2 FYNNEI. The germline V and J ends were trimmed by 7 bases and 0 bases, with 13 bases remaining between them. As DNA, the CDR3 is TGTGCCAGCATTGCGGAGGGAGACTCCTACGAGCAGTACTTC. This sequence encodes CASIAEGDSYEQYF.

This clonotype occurred a few times. The chain joins TRBV5-1 to TRBJ2-2; TRBD2 matches at 10 bases. J gave up 7 bases and V 3 bases, and 3 bases lay outside the gene matches. The CDR3 length is 14 residues. CDR1 and CDR2 from the germline V gene are SGHRS and YFSETQ. CDR3 coding DNA: TGCGCCAGCAGCTGGACTAGCGGACACGGGGAGCTGTTTTTT. It specifies CASSWTSGHGELFF.

Comment on this clonotype: A much more abundant neighbour one base away suggests this may be a read error. V is TRBV20-1 and J is TRBJ2-1; a weak D match, TRBD2 (6 bases). This CDR3 is built from 14 residues. V lost 5 bases to trimming and J lost 3 bases, with 14 bases between them. Looked up from germline, CDR1 is DFQATT and CDR2 is SNEGSKA (reference sequence). The CDR3 DNA follows: TGCAGTGCTCGAGGGAGCGGGTACTACAATGAGCAGTTCTTC. Translation: CSARGSGYYNEQFF.

The table lists this clonotype with many counts. V is TRBV20-1 and J is TRBJ1-2, with D perhaps matching TRBD1 (6 bases). V lost 5 bases and J lost 4, with 11 bases in between. The CDR3 sequence is 12 residues long. Germline V gene data show CDR1 as DFQATT and CDR2 as SNEGSKA (reference sequence). The CDR3 is CSAPEGGYGYTF. In nucleotides, the CDR3 is TGCAGTGCTCCCGAGGGGGGCTATGGCTACACCTTC.

The chain combines TRBV10-3 with TRBJ2-2, with 9 bases lining up with TRBD1. Per germline, CDR1 ENHRY and CDR2 SYGVKD. The CDR3 runs 17 residues. V gave up 10 bases and J gave up 0 bases; unmatched junction bases: 12. CDR3 in DNA: TGTGCCAACCGGGACAGGGATATGTACGCGAACACCGGGGAGCTGTTTTTT. Translation: CANRDRDMYANTGELFF.

This rearrangement joins TRBV5-1 to TRBJ2-7, with a weak D call TRBD1 (6 bases). Trimming took 5 bases from V and 2 from J, leaving 8 bases between them. Germline assignment: CDR1 SGHRS and CDR2 YFSETQ. CDR3 length: 12 residues. Here the CDR3 DNA reads TGCGCCAGCAGATCAGGGGCCTACGAGCAGTACTTC. This codes for CASRSGAYEQYF.

This clonotype was counted only a few times. The rearrangement links TRBV25-1 to TRBJ2-5; the D call may be TRBD1 or TRBD2 (5 bases each). The V gene lost 4 bases and the J gene lost 3 bases, with 18 bases spanning the gap. The CDR3 contains 16 residues. Germline CDR1 is MGHDK and CDR2 is SYGVNS. The CDR3 coding sequence is TGTGCCAGCAGTGCGTTCACACCCCGGGGCAAAGAGACCCAGTACTTC. As protein: CASSAFTPRGKETQYF.